Listed here are 5 T cell receptor beta chains from one sample, sequenced in a study of blood T cell repertoires in COVID-19 (dated by TCRdb to the early 2020s). Library prep was done by the immunoSEQ multiplex PCR assay. This immuneACCESS table, as held by TCRdb, lists in-frame sequences with V and J called but not all clones. Of the missing ones, under half trace to an unresolved V gene in checked studies; the others have no known cause. Within this sample are about 74,000 clones, with about 86% of them counted one time only. The ten largest clones take up roughly 4.8% of the sample. The sample consisted of peripheral blood. These receptors were obtained from a woman of 80 years or more with acute or convalescent COVID-19.

This clone was detected only a few times. The chain combines TRBV19 with TRBJ1-1; 11 nucleotides agree with TRBD1. Germline V gene data show CDR1 as LNHDA and CDR2 as SQIVND (reference sequence). This CDR3 is 17 amino acids long. After removal of 5 bases from V and 1 base from J, the junction contained 9 bases not matched to a gene. The CDR3 DNA reads TGTGCCAGTAGTCCACCCGGGACAGGGGGTTGGAACACTGAAGCTTTCTTT. As protein: CASSPPGTGGWNTEAFF.

The rearrangement uses TRBV12-3 or TRBV12-4 and TRBJ2-7; possible D gene TRBD1, 5 bases. The V and J ends lost 1 base and 6 bases respectively, with 7 bases between them. There are 12 residues in the CDR3. CDR3 nucleotide sequence: TGTGCCAGCAGTTTAGAGGGGCGCGAGCAGTACTTC. Protein: CASSLEGREQYF.

The CDR3 region is CASSQRTGKDEQYF. CDR3 DNA: TGCGCCAGCAGCCAAAGGACAGGGAAAGACGAGCAGTACTTC. This rearrangement joins TRBV4-3 to TRBJ2-7; 8 positions agree with TRBD1. Germline trimming cut 2 bases from V and 5 bases from J; bases unmatched to any gene: 5. From germline, CDR1 is LGHNA and CDR2 YSLEER. The CDR3 runs to 14 residues.

As to this clone: At one end the junction does not follow the germline gene, possibly because of a read error. CDR3 nucleotides: TGTGCCAGCAGTCCCCGATCTACAGGGGGCGGGAGCAGAGATACGCAGTATTTT. Its protein product is CASSPRSTGGGSRDTQYF. The J gene is TRBJ2-3, the V gene TRBV27, with 9 bases matching TRBD1. CDR3 size: 18 residues. CDR1 MNHEY and CDR2 SMNVEV come from the germline V gene (reference sequence).

The chain couples TRBV11-1 to TRBJ2-4; 9 bases are a match to TRBD1. The CDR3 runs to 16 residues. Germline CDR1 is SGHAT and CDR2 is FQDESV (reference sequence). With 5 bases clipped from V and 0 bases from J, the junction kept 5 bases outside the gene matches. CDR3: CASSRGQGIAKNIQYF. CDR3 bases: TGTGCCAGCAGCCGGGGACAGGGAATAGCCAAAAACATTCAGTACTTC. Full variable domain (outside the CDR3, taken from reference TRBV11-1 and TRBJ2-4): EAEVAQSPRYKITEKSQAVAFWCDPISGHATLYWYRQILGQGPELLVQFQDESVVDDSQLPKDRFSAERLKGVDSTLKIQPAELGDSAMYLCASSRGQGIAKNIQYFGAGTRLSVL.